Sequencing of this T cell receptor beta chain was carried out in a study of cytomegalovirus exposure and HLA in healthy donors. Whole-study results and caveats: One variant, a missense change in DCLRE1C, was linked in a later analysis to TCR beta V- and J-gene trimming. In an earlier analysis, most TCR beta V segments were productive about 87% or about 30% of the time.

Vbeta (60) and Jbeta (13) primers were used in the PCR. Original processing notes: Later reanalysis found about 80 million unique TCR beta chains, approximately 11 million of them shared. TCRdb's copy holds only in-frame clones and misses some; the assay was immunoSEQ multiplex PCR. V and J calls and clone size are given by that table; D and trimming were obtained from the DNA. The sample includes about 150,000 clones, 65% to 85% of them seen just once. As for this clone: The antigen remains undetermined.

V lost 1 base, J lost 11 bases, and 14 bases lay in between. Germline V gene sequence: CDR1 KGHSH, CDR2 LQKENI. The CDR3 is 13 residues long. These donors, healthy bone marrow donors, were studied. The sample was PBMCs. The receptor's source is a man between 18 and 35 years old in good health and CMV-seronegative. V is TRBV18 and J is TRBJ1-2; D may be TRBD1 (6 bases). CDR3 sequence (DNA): TGTGCCAGCTCACCACGGACAGTTCCCCCTTACACCTTC. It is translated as CASSPRTVPPYTF.